The 17 T cell receptor beta chains given below trace back to one sample, sequenced in a study of blood T cell repertoires in COVID-19 (dated by TCRdb to 2018 to 2021). The library was made by the immunoSEQ multiplex PCR assay. TCRdb took over this immuneACCESS table, retaining in-frame rearrangements with V and J assigned. Such tables are incomplete; in checked studies, under half of the missing clones stem from an unresolved V gene, and the remainder is unexplained. This sample is represented by some 90,000 clones; roughly nine tenths of them were singletons. The top ten clonotypes cover less than 6.5% of the sample. The sample comprised peripheral blood. The origin of the receptors is a woman aged 80 or older with active COVID-19.

The chain links TRBV9 to TRBJ2-1; 14 bases match TRBD2. The length of the CDR3 is 15 residues. From germline, CDR1 is SGDLS and CDR2 YYNGEE. Trimming at V came to 6 bases and at J to 6 bases, leaving 5 bases not matched to a gene. CDR3 sequence reads: CASTKGLAGANEQFF. CDR3 bases: TGTGCCAGCACCAAGGGACTAGCGGGAGCCAATGAGCAGTTCTTC.

The V and J genes are TRBV6-5 and TRBJ1-2; 9 positions agree with TRBD1. This CDR3 contains 14 residues. Germline V gene sequence: CDR1 MNHEY, CDR2 SVGAGI. Losses at the gene ends were 6 bases for V and 6 bases for J; bases not matched to a gene: 8. The CDR3 DNA sequence: TGTGCCAGCAGCCTCAGGACAGGGGTACATGGCTACACCTTC. It codes for CASSLRTGVHGYTF.

The rearrangement links TRBV12-3 or TRBV12-4 to TRBJ1-6; TRBD1 agrees at 9 bases. The CDR3 has 13 residues. V lost 6 bases to trimming and J lost 9 bases; unmatched junction nucleotides: 3. CDR3 DNA sequence: TGTGCCAGCAGACGGGACAGGGCTTCACCCCTCCACTTT. Protein sequence: CASRRDRASPLHF.

The chain employs TRBV7-2 and TRBJ1-1; D unresolved. V shed 3 bases and J shed 8 bases, with 16 bases lying between them. Germline CDR1 SGHTA, CDR2 FQGNSA. CDR3 size: 14 residues. The CDR3 nucleotides read TGTGCCAGCAGCTTGGTGGTGTCTAGTACGGAAGCTTTCTTT. It translates to CASSLVVSSTEAFF.

The chain uses TRBV15 and TRBJ2-5; TRBD1 might be the D (5 bases). Trimming took off 5 bases at V and 2 bases at J, with 15 bases between the two ends. Germline V CDR1 and CDR2: LNHNV, YYDKDF (reference sequence). The CDR3 has 15 amino acids. The CDR3 loop reads CATSPRMGLQETQYF. For the CDR3, the DNA is TGTGCCACCAGCCCCAGGATGGGGCTACAAGAGACCCAGTACTTC.

The gene calls are TRBV6-5 and TRBJ1-2; TRBD1 might be the D (5 bases). The CDR3 sequence is 13 residues long. Trimming stripped 10 bases from V and 8 bases from J, with 20 bases between. The germline CDR1 and CDR2 sequences are MNHEY and SVGAGI. CDR3 nucleotides: TGTGCCACCCTCGGGGGGGTGGGACGGGGCTACACCTTC. It is translated as CATLGGVGRGYTF.

This clone was observed once. The chain combines TRBV15 with TRBJ1-1; D remains unclear. Germline lookup yields CDR1 LNHNV and CDR2 YYDKDF (reference sequence). The V end was cut by 5 bases, the J end by 1 base, with 8 bases between. CDR3 length equals 13 residues. Here the CDR3 reads CATSRHRNTEAFF. The CDR3, as DNA: TGTGCCACCAGCCGCCACAGGAACACTGAAGCTTTCTTT.

The rearrangement joins TRBV28 to TRBJ2-7; D may be TRBD1 (5 bases). The CDR3 is 12 amino acids. Trimming pared 6 bases from V and 3 bases from J, leaving 9 bases between. The V gene's germline CDR1 is MDHEN and CDR2 SYDVKM. For the CDR3, the DNA is TGTGCCAGCAGACAGGCTTTCTACGAGCAGTACTTC. Encoded protein: CASRQAFYEQYF.

There are a few counts of this clone. This sequence joins TRBV6-2 or TRBV6-3 and TRBJ2-3, with unresolved D. The germline V gene encodes CDR1 MNHEY and CDR2 SVGEGT. This CDR3 has 13 residues. V was clipped by 5 bases and J by 0 bases, with 6 bases between them. CDR3 sequence reads: CASSQRSTDTQYF. The CDR3 DNA reads as TGTGCCAGCAGTCAACGGAGCACAGATACGCAGTATTTT.

The rearrangement links TRBV7-6 to TRBJ2-5; TRBD2 aligns across 10 bases. Germline CDR1 and CDR2: SGHVS and FNYEAQ. The CDR3 runs 15 residues. Germline trimming cut 0 bases from V and 7 bases from J; bases unmatched to any gene: 5. This CDR3 is CASSLALAGVGTQYF. CDR3 coding DNA: TGTGCCAGCAGCTTAGCGCTAGCGGGAGTTGGGACCCAGTACTTC.

This chain uses TRBV18 with TRBJ1-2, with 9 bases matching TRBD1. The CDR3 has 14 residues. After removal of 3 bases from V and 4 bases from J, the junction contained 3 bases not matched to a gene. The germline V gene encodes CDR1 KGHSH and CDR2 LQKENI. CDR3 loop: CASSPGTGRYGYTF. The DNA of the CDR3 is TGTGCCAGCTCACCTGGGACAGGGCGCTATGGCTACACCTTC. The full variable domain, rest sourced from reference TRBV18 and TRBJ1-2, is NAGVMQNPRHLVRRRGQEARLRCSPMKGHSHVYWYRQLPEEGLKFMVYLQKENIIDESGMPKERFSAEFPKEGPSILRIQQVVRGDSAAYFCASSPGTGRYGYTFGSGTRLTVV.

The chain carries TRBV11-3 and TRBJ1-6, with TRBD1 matching over 7 bases. V was pared by 5 bases and J by 0 bases, with 7 bases of the junction left unmatched. This CDR3 has 17 amino acids. Looked up from germline, CDR1 is SGHNT and CDR2 is YENEEA. The CDR3 reads CASSPGQVSSYNSPLHF. As DNA, the CDR3 is TGTGCCAGCAGCCCCGGACAGGTGAGCTCCTATAATTCACCCCTCCACTTT.

V gene TRBV5-4 combines with J gene TRBJ1-1; tentatively, D is TRBD1 (5 bases). This CDR3 has 14 amino acids. Germline V gives CDR1 SGHNT, CDR2 YYREEE (reference sequence). The V gene lost 4 bases and the J gene lost 6 bases, with 16 bases spanning the gap. The CDR3: CASSPLGGGSEAFF. The CDR3 DNA reads as TGTGCCAGCAGCCCTCTGGGGGGGGGATCTGAAGCTTTCTTT. Looking up the rest from reference TRBV5-4 and TRBJ1-1 gives the full variable domain: ETGVTQSPTHLIKTRGQQVTLRCSSQSGHNTVSWYQQALGQGPQFIFQYYREEENGRGNFPPRFSGLQFPNYSSELNVNALELDDSALYLCASSPLGGGSEAFFGQGTRLTVV.

This sequence joins TRBV27 and TRBJ2-7; D is perhaps TRBD1 (5 bases). Germline CDR1 reads MNHEY; CDR2 reads SMNVEV (reference sequence). The length of the CDR3 is 16 residues. Trimming removed 5 bases at V and 2 bases at J, with 19 bases between. DNA of the CDR3: TGTGCCAGCAGTCAACCCAGCCAGGGTAACCCCTACGAGCAGTACTTC. It translates to CASSQPSQGNPYEQYF.

In this sample, this clone turned up a few times. The chain employs TRBV2 and TRBJ2-2; D is unclear. CDR3 length: 13 residues. Trimming stripped 7 bases from V and 3 bases from J, with 9 bases between. The germline gives CDR1 SNHLY, CDR2 FYNNEI. Here the CDR3 reads CASIPQYTGELFF. As DNA, the CDR3 is TGTGCCAGCATCCCCCAGTACACCGGGGAGCTGTTTTTT.

The chain combines TRBV5-1 with TRBJ2-3; D not certain. Trimming took off 4 bases at V and 0 bases at J, with 12 bases between the two ends. This CDR3 comprises 15 residues. Germline loops: CDR1 SGHRS, CDR2 YFSETQ. CDR3 DNA: TGCGCCAGCAGCGATAGCAGCCCAAGCACAGATACGCAGTATTTT. Translated: CASSDSSPSTDTQYF. Filled out from reference TRBV5-1 and TRBJ2-3, the complete variable domain reads KAGVTQTPRYLIKTRGQQVTLSCSPISGHRSVSWYQQTPGQGLQFLFEYFSETQRNKGNFPGRFSGRQFSNSRSEMNVSTLELGDSALYLCASSDSSPSTDTQYFGPGTRLTVL.

V gene TRBV19 combines with J gene TRBJ2-2; 9 bases map to TRBD2. The junction had 3 bases not matched to a gene; V was cut back by 2 bases and J by 2 bases. CDR3 length equals 16 residues. CDR1 and CDR2 from the germline V gene are LNHDA and SQIVND (reference sequence). CDR3 sequence: CASSIILAGNTGELFF. CDR3 bases: TGTGCCAGTAGTATAATACTAGCGGGTAACACCGGGGAGCTGTTTTTT. The entire variable domain, with the rest obtained from reference TRBV19 and TRBJ2-2, is as follows: DGGITQSPKYLFRKEGQNVTLSCEQNLNHDAMYWYRQDPGQGLRLIYYSQIVNDFQKGDIAEGYSVSREKKESFPLTVTSAQKNPTAFYLCASSIILAGNTGELFFGEGSRLTVL.